This is a list of T cell receptor beta chains from one sample in a study of blood T cell repertoires in COVID-19. Only in-frame clones appear in the TCRdb table, and some are missing; sequencing was by immunoSEQ multiplex PCR. The data hold approximately 90,000 clones, with around 75% observed a single time. Sequencing was done on a sample of peripheral blood. The source is a man between 65 and 80 years old with COVID-19, enrolled during active disease. CDR3s include the opening cysteine and the closing phenylalanine or tryptophan. The D gene is left open where the match is weak. The size of a clone is reported for some rows only, either as once, few or many, or as a class for expanded clones.

. TRBJ1-2 TRBD1 TRBV11-2 CASSPPDRGEPNYTF TGTGCCAGCAGCCCACCAGACAGGGGAGAGCCCAACTACACCTTC
. TRBJ2-3 TRBD1 TRBV6-2/TRBV6-3 CASSYSQDRPPSTDTQYF TGTGCCAGCAGTTACTCGCAGGACAGGCCTCCTTCGACAGATACGCAGTATTTT
. TRBJ2-2 TRBD1 TRBV19 CASRQGTVGSGELFF TGTGCCAGCAGACAGGGGACGGTCGGTAGCGGGGAGCTGTTTTTT
. TRBJ2-1 . TRBV7-2 CASSETYGEQFF TGTGCCAGCAGCGAAACTTACGGTGAGCAGTTCTTC
once TRBJ2-6 . TRBV2 CASSAGQGGQAGANVLTF TGTGCCAGCAGTGCGGGCCAGGGGGGCCAGGCTGGGGCCAACGTCCTGACTTTC
. TRBJ2-2 TRBD2 TRBV3-1/TRBV3-2 CASSLGGGHAGELFF TGTGCCAGCAGTCTCGGGGGAGGGCACGCCGGGGAGCTGTTTTTT
. TRBJ2-5 . TRBV7-2 CASSPSGETQYF TGTGCCAGCAGCCCCTCAGGGGAGACCCAGTACTTC
. TRBJ2-7 TRBD2 TRBV5-1 CASSSGTSVVYEQYF TGCGCCAGCAGCTCCGGGACTAGCGTCGTCTACGAGCAGTACTTC
. TRBJ1-1 . TRBV6-5 CASSYSHRVDTEAFF TGTGCCAGCAGTTATAGCCACCGAGTGGACACTGAAGCTTTCTTT
. TRBJ1-1 . TRBV18 CASSPTEGPTEAFF TGTGCCAGCTCACCCACGGAGGGACCCACTGAAGCTTTCTTT
. TRBJ2-7 . TRBV9 CASSVGDRSYEQYF TGTGCCAGCAGCGTAGGAGACAGGTCCTACGAGCAGTACTTC
. TRBJ2-3 . TRBV4-1 CASSQEGYGRITDTQYF TGCGCCAGCAGTCAAGAGGGATATGGGAGGATCACAGATACGCAGTATTTT
. TRBJ2-7 TRBD2 TRBV11-2 CASSLAPSGAYEQYF TGTGCCAGCAGCTTAGCTCCTAGCGGGGCCTACGAGCAGTACTTC
. TRBJ1-2 . TRBV11-3 CASSLGGGAGYGYTF TGTGCCAGCAGCTTAGGCGGGGGGGCTGGCTATGGCTACACCTTC
. TRBJ1-2 . TRBV18 CASSPGGEAGYTF TGTGCCAGCTCACCAGGGGGGGAAGCTGGCTACACCTTC
few TRBJ1-3 TRBD1 TRBV10-2 CASTQDRGSGNTIYF TGCGCCAGCACTCAAGACAGGGGCTCTGGAAACACCATATATTTT
. TRBJ1-2 . TRBV6-6 CASSYSSSGGDYGYTF TGTGCCAGCAGTTACTCGTCTTCTGGGGGGGACTATGGCTACACCTTC
. TRBJ1-4 . TRBV19 CASSHREKVQATNEKLFF TGTGCCAGTAGTCACAGGGAAAAGGTCCAGGCAACTAATGAAAAACTGTTTTTT
. TRBJ2-4 . TRBV10-2 CASSDPAGRAKNIQYF TGCGCCAGCAGTGACCCAGCAGGGCGAGCCAAAAACATTCAGTACTTC
. TRBJ1-6 TRBD1 TRBV6-5 CASSPGTGYSPLHF TGTGCCAGCAGTCCCGGGACAGGATATTCACCCCTCCACTTT
. TRBJ1-1 . TRBV7-2 CASSGPGLPEAFF TGTGCCAGCAGCGGACCAGGGTTGCCTGAAGCTTTCTTT
. TRBJ1-4 . TRBV18 CASSRQGGEKLFF TGTGCCAGCTCAAGGCAGGGTGGCGAAAAACTGTTTTTT
. TRBJ2-4 TRBD1 TRBV2 CASREGQGQNIQYF TGTGCCAGCAGGGAGGGACAGGGGCAAAACATTCAGTACTTC
. TRBJ2-1 . TRBV28 CASSSTYTEQFF TGTGCCAGCAGTTCCACATATACTGAGCAGTTCTTC
. TRBJ2-7 TRBD2 TRBV6-2/TRBV6-3 CASSYTASGSYEQYF TGTGCCAGCAGTTACACGGCTAGCGGGTCCTACGAGCAGTACTTC
. TRBJ2-1 TRBD2 TRBV10-1 CASSEYRPGLAAYNEQFF TGCGCCAGCAGTGAGTATCGACCGGGACTAGCAGCTTACAATGAGCAGTTCTTC
. TRBJ1-6 . TRBV7-2 CASSLASVAHNSPLHF TGTGCCAGCAGCTTAGCGTCAGTGGCCCATAATTCACCCCTCCACTTT
. TRBJ2-1 . TRBV19 CASSMGSSYNEQFF TGTGCCAGTAGTATGGGGAGCTCCTACAATGAGCAGTTCTTC